A selection of T cell receptor beta chains follows, all from one sample in a study of tumor-infiltrating lymphocytes in localized non-small cell lung cancer. TCRdb's copy holds only in-frame clones and misses some; the assay was immunoSEQ multiplex PCR. The table shows about 3,400 clones, with around 79% occurring only once. The sequencing sample was made of uninvolved lung tissue not adjacent to the tumor. These receptors all stem from a human donor with non-small cell lung cancer. Each CDR3 is given with its conserved first and last residue. The order of the fields is D gene, CDR3 length, J gene, V gene, clone size, CDR3 protein, CDR3 DNA. A D gene is named only where the DNA matches it firmly. Some rows mark clone size as missing; the rest say once, few, many or name a class of expanded clone.

D gene: -; CDR3 length: 12; J gene: TRBJ1-1; V gene: TRBV4-1; clone size: -; CDR3 protein: CASSQDGTEAFF; CDR3 DNA: TGCGCCAGCAGCCAAGATGGGACTGAAGCTTTCTTT
D gene: -; CDR3 length: 13; J gene: TRBJ2-2; V gene: TRBV28; clone size: -; CDR3 protein: CASSVRGSGELFF; CDR3 DNA: TGTGCCAGCAGTGTCAGGGGATCCGGGGAGCTGTTTTTT
D gene: TRBD1; CDR3 length: 16; J gene: TRBJ2-1; V gene: TRBV6-1; clone size: -; CDR3 protein: CASSEWGQGSYNEQFF; CDR3 DNA: TGTGCCAGCAGTGAATGGGGACAGGGGTCCTACAATGAGCAGTTCTTC
D gene: TRBD1; CDR3 length: 15; J gene: TRBJ2-7; V gene: TRBV7-9; clone size: -; CDR3 protein: CASSLGTGGAYEQYF; CDR3 DNA: TGTGCCAGCAGCTTAGGGACAGGGGGTGCCTACGAGCAGTACTTC
D gene: TRBD1; CDR3 length: 16; J gene: TRBJ2-4; V gene: TRBV6-5; clone size: large; CDR3 protein: CASSYSPTGQVNIQYF; CDR3 DNA: TGTGCCAGCAGTTACTCTCCGACAGGGCAAGTAAACATTCAGTACTTC
D gene: TRBD2; CDR3 length: 16; J gene: TRBJ2-1; V gene: TRBV19; clone size: -; CDR3 protein: CASSAGTSGRNNEQFF; CDR3 DNA: TGTGCCAGTAGTGCAGGGACTAGCGGGAGGAACAATGAGCAGTTCTTC
D gene: -; CDR3 length: 14; J gene: TRBJ2-7; V gene: TRBV4-1; clone size: -; CDR3 protein: CASSQAMGLREQYF; CDR3 DNA: TGCGCCAGCAGCCAAGCGATGGGGCTGCGTGAGCAGTACTTC
D gene: TRBD2; CDR3 length: 18; J gene: TRBJ2-4; V gene: TRBV4-3; clone size: -; CDR3 protein: CASSQDPPGGESPNIQYF; CDR3 DNA: TGCGCCAGCAGCCAAGATCCCCCCGGGGGGGAGAGTCCAAACATTCAGTACTTC
D gene: TRBD1; CDR3 length: 15; J gene: TRBJ2-7; V gene: TRBV5-4; clone size: once; CDR3 protein: CASSPGTGLNYEQYF; CDR3 DNA: TGTGCCAGCAGCCCCGGGACAGGTCTCAACTACGAGCAGTACTTC
D gene: -; CDR3 length: 15; J gene: TRBJ1-6; V gene: TRBV30; clone size: -; CDR3 protein: CAWSTRAGYNSPLHF; CDR3 DNA: TGTGCCTGGAGTACTCGGGCAGGGTATAATTCACCCCTCCACTTT
D gene: -; CDR3 length: 12; J gene: TRBJ2-2; V gene: TRBV7-6; clone size: -; CDR3 protein: CASSSVAGELFF; CDR3 DNA: TGTGCCAGCAGCTCGGTTGCCGGGGAGCTGTTTTTT
D gene: -; CDR3 length: 15; J gene: TRBJ1-5; V gene: TRBV7-2; clone size: -; CDR3 protein: CASSPLKGATQPQHF; CDR3 DNA: TGTGCCAGCAGCCCCTTAAAAGGGGCTACCCAGCCCCAGCATTTT
D gene: -; CDR3 length: 13; J gene: TRBJ1-2; V gene: TRBV6-6; clone size: few; CDR3 protein: CASLLGGASGYTF; CDR3 DNA: TGTGCCAGCCTGCTCGGAGGGGCGTCGGGCTACACCTTC
D gene: -; CDR3 length: 12; J gene: TRBJ1-1; V gene: TRBV6-6; clone size: -; CDR3 protein: CASVYLNTEAFF; CDR3 DNA: TGTGCCAGCGTCTATCTAAACACTGAAGCTTTCTTT
D gene: TRBD1; CDR3 length: 17; J gene: TRBJ1-1; V gene: TRBV15; clone size: -; CDR3 protein: CATSLTPGGMMNTEAFF; CDR3 DNA: TGTGCCACCAGCCTAACACCAGGGGGAATGATGAACACTGAAGCTTTCTTT
D gene: TRBD2; CDR3 length: 16; J gene: TRBJ2-2; V gene: TRBV19; clone size: -; CDR3 protein: CASSGGTSGSSGELFF; CDR3 DNA: TGTGCCAGTAGTGGGGGGACTAGCGGGAGTTCCGGGGAGCTGTTTTTT
D gene: TRBD1; CDR3 length: 15; J gene: TRBJ1-4; V gene: TRBV4-1; clone size: -; CDR3 protein: CASSQTGNSNEKLFF; CDR3 DNA: TGCGCCAGCAGCCAGACAGGGAACTCCAATGAAAAACTGTTTTTT
D gene: -; CDR3 length: 11; J gene: TRBJ1-1; V gene: TRBV7-9; clone size: -; CDR3 protein: CASSADSEAFF; CDR3 DNA: TGTGCCAGCAGCGCGGACTCTGAAGCTTTCTTT
D gene: -; CDR3 length: 12; J gene: TRBJ2-7; V gene: TRBV5-1; clone size: -; CDR3 protein: CASSLGSHEQYF; CDR3 DNA: TGCGCCAGCAGCCTGGGGTCTCACGAGCAGTACTTC
D gene: -; CDR3 length: 14; J gene: TRBJ2-3; V gene: TRBV5-6; clone size: -; CDR3 protein: CASSYPMGVDTQYF; CDR3 DNA: TGTGCCAGCAGCTACCCAATGGGGGTGGATACGCAGTATTTT
D gene: -; CDR3 length: 15; J gene: TRBJ2-2; V gene: TRBV19; clone size: -; CDR3 protein: CASRQTGTYSGELFF; CDR3 DNA: TGTGCCAGTAGGCAGACCGGGACGTATTCAGGGGAGCTGTTTTTT
D gene: -; CDR3 length: 15; J gene: TRBJ2-4; V gene: TRBV11-2; clone size: -; CDR3 protein: CASSLERAAKNIQYF; CDR3 DNA: TGTGCCAGCAGCTTAGAGCGGGCAGCAAAAAACATTCAGTACTTC
D gene: -; CDR3 length: 15; J gene: TRBJ2-1; V gene: TRBV2; clone size: -; CDR3 protein: CASNAGEPRGDEQFF; CDR3 DNA: TGTGCCAGCAATGCAGGGGAACCCCGAGGCGATGAGCAGTTCTTC
D gene: TRBD2; CDR3 length: 18; J gene: TRBJ2-3; V gene: TRBV7-2; clone size: few; CDR3 protein: CASSPERTSGASTDTQYF; CDR3 DNA: TGTGCCAGCAGCCCCGAACGGACTAGCGGGGCTAGCACAGATACGCAGTATTTT
D gene: -; CDR3 length: 12; J gene: TRBJ1-1; V gene: TRBV15; clone size: -; CDR3 protein: CATSRVGAEAFF; CDR3 DNA: TGTGCCACCAGCAGAGTAGGGGCTGAAGCTTTCTTT
D gene: -; CDR3 length: 13; J gene: TRBJ1-1; V gene: TRBV11-2; clone size: -; CDR3 protein: CASAGGVGTEAFF; CDR3 DNA: TGTGCCAGTGCTGGAGGTGTCGGCACTGAAGCTTTCTTT
D gene: -; CDR3 length: 13; J gene: TRBJ2-7; V gene: TRBV19; clone size: -; CDR3 protein: CASKDSGFREQYF; CDR3 DNA: TGTGCCAGTAAGGACTCCGGATTTAGGGAGCAGTACTTC
D gene: TRBD1; CDR3 length: 14; J gene: TRBJ1-2; V gene: TRBV5-4; clone size: -; CDR3 protein: CASSNRDSDYGYTF; CDR3 DNA: TGTGCCAGCAGCAACCGGGACAGCGACTATGGCTACACCTTC
D gene: -; CDR3 length: 13; J gene: TRBJ1-4; V gene: TRBV6-1; clone size: -; CDR3 protein: CASEDSWGEKLFF; CDR3 DNA: TGTGCCAGCGAGGACAGTTGGGGTGAAAAACTGTTTTTT
D gene: -; CDR3 length: 14; J gene: TRBJ1-2; V gene: TRBV28; clone size: -; CDR3 protein: CASSPPWGSSGYTF; CDR3 DNA: TGTGCCAGCAGTCCGCCGTGGGGAAGCAGTGGCTACACCTTC
D gene: TRBD1; CDR3 length: 15; J gene: TRBJ1-1; V gene: TRBV7-3; clone size: -; CDR3 protein: CASSAQQGGNTEAFF; CDR3 DNA: TGTGCCAGCAGCGCACAACAGGGGGGGAACACTGAAGCTTTCTTT
D gene: -; CDR3 length: 13; J gene: TRBJ1-1; V gene: TRBV6-5; clone size: -; CDR3 protein: CASSYFRYTEAFF; CDR3 DNA: TGTGCCAGCAGTTACTTCAGATACACTGAAGCTTTCTTT
D gene: TRBD2; CDR3 length: 17; J gene: TRBJ2-5; V gene: TRBV7-2; clone size: -; CDR3 protein: CASQGLAGGGGQETQYF; CDR3 DNA: TGTGCCAGCCAGGGACTAGCGGGGGGCGGGGGCCAAGAGACCCAGTACTTC
D gene: TRBD1; CDR3 length: 17; J gene: TRBJ2-3; V gene: TRBV13; clone size: -; CDR3 protein: CASSLGGGTGLTDTQYF; CDR3 DNA: TGTGCCAGCAGCTTAGGGGGCGGGACAGGACTCACAGATACGCAGTATTTT
D gene: -; CDR3 length: 16; J gene: TRBJ2-3; V gene: TRBV30; clone size: few; CDR3 protein: CAWSDPGQGVGDTQYF; CDR3 DNA: TGTGCCTGGAGTGATCCAGGGCAAGGGGTGGGAGATACGCAGTATTTT
D gene: -; CDR3 length: 15; J gene: TRBJ1-2; V gene: TRBV30; clone size: -; CDR3 protein: CAWSAIGRMEGGYTF; CDR3 DNA: TGTGCCTGGAGTGCAATTGGGAGAATGGAAGGGGGCTACACCTTC
D gene: -; CDR3 length: 15; J gene: TRBJ2-7; V gene: TRBV19; clone size: -; CDR3 protein: CASSIGDASRFEQYF; CDR3 DNA: TGTGCCAGTAGTATAGGGGACGCTAGTCGATTCGAGCAGTACTTC
D gene: TRBD1; CDR3 length: 15; J gene: TRBJ1-2; V gene: TRBV6-5; clone size: -; CDR3 protein: CASSYSGTDTRGYTF; CDR3 DNA: TGTGCCAGCAGTTACTCGGGGACAGACACTAGAGGCTACACCTTC
D gene: TRBD1; CDR3 length: 14; J gene: TRBJ1-1; V gene: TRBV5-1; clone size: -; CDR3 protein: CASSLGQGETEAFF; CDR3 DNA: TGCGCCAGCAGCTTGGGACAGGGAGAAACTGAAGCTTTCTTT
D gene: -; CDR3 length: 13; J gene: TRBJ1-3; V gene: TRBV15; clone size: -; CDR3 protein: CATSRDRGNTIYF; CDR3 DNA: TGTGCCACCAGCAGAGATCGGGGAAACACCATATATTTT
D gene: TRBD1; CDR3 length: 15; J gene: TRBJ1-5; V gene: TRBV6-1; clone size: large; CDR3 protein: CASSQQGFSNQPQHF; CDR3 DNA: TGTGCCAGCAGCCAACAGGGGTTTAGCAATCAGCCCCAGCATTTT
D gene: -; CDR3 length: 13; J gene: TRBJ1-1; V gene: TRBV28; clone size: -; CDR3 protein: CASSLTVNTEAFF; CDR3 DNA: TGTGCCAGCAGCCTAACAGTGAACACTGAAGCTTTCTTT
D gene: TRBD1; CDR3 length: 14; J gene: TRBJ2-1; V gene: TRBV7-7; clone size: -; CDR3 protein: CASSLMTGAGEQFF; CDR3 DNA: TGTGCCAGCAGCCTTATGACAGGGGCGGGTGAGCAGTTCTTC